The 4 T cell receptor beta chains below all came from one sample that was sequenced in a study of blood T cell repertoires in COVID-19. The data were produced by immunoSEQ multiplex PCR, yet TCRdb's version contains in-frame clones alone and is incomplete. The table has about 38,000 clones, 85% seen once; the top ten hold 4.8%. Sequences were obtained from peripheral blood. The receptors originated from a man aged 45-65 years with active COVID-19.

This clone was observed a single time. The chain is built from TRBV12-5 and TRBJ2-1; 9 bases match TRBD1. The length of the CDR3 is 15 residues. Germline CDR1 reads LGHNT; CDR2 reads FRNRAP. Trimming cost V 6 bases and J 1 base; bases outside gene matches: 4. This CDR3 reads CASGRGTGSYNEQFF. For the CDR3, the DNA is TGTGCTAGTGGCCGGGGGACAGGGTCCTACAATGAGCAGTTCTTC.

This rearrangement joins TRBV4-3 to TRBJ2-5; 7 bases fit TRBD2. Germline-derived CDR1 and CDR2 are LGHNA and YSLEER. V lost 1 base to trimming and J lost 1 base; unmatched junction nucleotides: 3. The CDR3 spans 15 residues. CDR3 region: CASSQGAGRQETQYF. CDR3 sequence (DNA): TGCGCCAGCAGCCAAGGAGCGGGGCGCCAAGAGACCCAGTACTTC.

The chain links TRBV6-2 or TRBV6-3 to TRBJ2-1; a weak D match, TRBD1 (5 bases). The germline V and J ends were trimmed by 5 bases and 1 base, with 18 bases remaining between them. Germline values: CDR1 MNHEY, CDR2 SVGEGT. The CDR3 sequence is 17 residues long. The CDR3 DNA is TGTGCCAGCAGTCAAAGACAGATCGTTGGGTCCTACAATGAGCAGTTCTTC. Translation: CASSQRQIVGSYNEQFF.

The chain couples TRBV14 to TRBJ2-5; TRBD2 aligns across 7 bases. The J call may be in error: the DNA end matches TRBJ2-7 better. The CDR3 runs 20 residues. The V gene's germline CDR1 is SGHDN and CDR2 FVKESK. As DNA, the CDR3 is TGTGCCAGCAGCCAAGAAGGACGGATTCCCAAACGGGACTATCGCTACGAGCAGTACTTC. It encodes CASSQEGRIPKRDYRYEQYF.